This TCR beta chain was sequenced during a study of radiation and T cells in renal cell carcinoma. The assay was immunoSEQ multiplex PCR, and TCRdb's table has in-frame clones only and misses some. The sample consists of approximately 120,000 clones, roughly four fifths of them appearing once. Between the trimmed V and J ends, which lost 7 bases and 0 bases, there was a span of 13 bases. Germline-derived CDR1 and CDR2 are MNHNS and SASEGT. This CDR3 has 15 residues. Time point indicated: blood 2 weeks post-SBRT. Described treatment: 15 Gy SBRT to primary tumor, nephrectomy 4 weeks later. The sequence derives from a man aged 50 to 59 with renal cell carcinoma. The chain joins TRBV6-1 to TRBJ1-5; no clear D. Source: blood, taken from a patient whose treatment included radiotherapy and nephrectomy. CDR3 sequence: CASTPVPNSNQPQHF. The CDR3 DNA reads as TGTGCCAGCACACCCGTGCCCAATAGCAATCAGCCCCAGCATTTT.